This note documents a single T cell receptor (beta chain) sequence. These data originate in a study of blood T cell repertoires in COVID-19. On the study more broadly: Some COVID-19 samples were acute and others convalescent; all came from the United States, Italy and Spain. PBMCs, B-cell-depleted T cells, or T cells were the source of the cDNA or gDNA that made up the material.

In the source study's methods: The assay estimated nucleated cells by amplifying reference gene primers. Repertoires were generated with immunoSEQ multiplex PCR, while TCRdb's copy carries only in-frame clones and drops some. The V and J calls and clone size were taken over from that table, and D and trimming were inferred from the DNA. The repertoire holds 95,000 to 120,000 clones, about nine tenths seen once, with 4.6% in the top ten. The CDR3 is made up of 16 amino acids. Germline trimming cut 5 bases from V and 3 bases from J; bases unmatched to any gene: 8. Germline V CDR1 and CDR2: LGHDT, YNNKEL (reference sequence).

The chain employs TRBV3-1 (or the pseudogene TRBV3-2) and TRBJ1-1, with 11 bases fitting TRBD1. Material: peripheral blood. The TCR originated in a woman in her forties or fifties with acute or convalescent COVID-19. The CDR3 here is CASSSRDRGYDTEAFF. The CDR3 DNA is TGTGCCAGCAGCTCCCGGGACAGGGGGTATGACACTGAAGCTTTCTTT.